These T cell receptor beta chains were read from a single sample in a study of neurological immune-mediated disorders. TCRdb reanalysed the 5' RACE reads using MiXCR and keeps one entry per CDR3 protein. The sample lists about 58,000 distinct CDR3 sequences, about 3.4% seen once, with approximately 7.1% in the top ten. Sequencing was carried out using PBMCs. The receptors stem from a woman in her fifties or sixties with multiple sclerosis. Each CDR3 is given without its conserved first and last residue. Fields, in order: V gene, CDR3 protein.

TRBV19 ASSMRQGNTEAF
TRBV5-1 ASSLGQRPTMLH
TRBV11-3 ASSLDRFRDSYNEQF
TRBV4-1 ASSQDTPQSGGFGKLF
TRBV4-2 ASSQDSILGETQY
TRBV3-1 ASSSAGVSYEQY
TRBV6-5 ASSYSPRGQVGTEAF
TRBV12-3/TRBV12-4 DSSTIAGELF
TRBV7-9 ASSLEHVEETQY
TRBV28 ASPDDRGNTEAF
TRBV28 ASSFLSGQGAYEQY
TRBV20-1 SAAPGNYGYT